This entry lists 19 T cell receptor delta chains sequenced from one sample in a study of Vδ1+ human thymocytes. Study results and caveats: In the thymus, TRG and TRD repertoires looked highly polyclonal with Gaussian CDR3 lengths.

These TCRs' antigens remain unknown. The template was reverse-transcribed extracted RNA. CDR3 amplicons came from multiplex PCR with pooled V-gene forward and constant-region reverse primers. TCRdb applied CATT to the multiplex PCR reads for clone calling. The sample holds some 23,000 delta-chain clones; approximately 30% are singletons and the top ten take 1.6%. The sequenced sample was Vdelta1+ gamma-delta thymocytes from the thymus. Subset here: FACS-sorted CD3+ TCRalphabeta- TCRVdelta1+ TCRVdelta2- thymocytes. These receptors all stem from a boy younger than two who had congenital heart surgery.

In this sample, this clone turned up a few times. The gene calls are TRDV1 and TRDJ1; 8 bases match TRDD3. In germline, CDR1 is TSWWSYY, CDR2 QGS. Trimming removed 4 bases from V and 0 bases from J; junction bases left unmatched: 13. This CDR3 has 18 residues. The CDR3 coding sequence is TGTGCTCTTGGGGGCCTCTTAGGGGGGGATAAGTACACCGATAAACTCATCTTT. Residues: CALGGLLGGDKYTDKLIF.

This clone came up a few times. The chain couples TRDV1 to TRDJ1; 7 positions agree with TRDD3. Trimming removed 2 bases from V and 0 bases from J; junction bases left unmatched: 18. The CDR3 spans 20 residues. CDR1 TSWWSYY and CDR2 QGS come from the germline V gene. CDR3 region: CALGESWIAGDRRDTDKLIF. In DNA, the CDR3 is TGTGCTCTTGGGGAATCGTGGATCGCGGGGGATCGAAGGGACACCGATAAACTCATCTTT.

Concerning this clone: Being one base from a much bigger clone, this may be a read error. The chain combines TRDV1 with TRDJ1; the match to TRDD3 covers 9 bases. The germline gives CDR1 TSWWSYY, CDR2 QGS. The length of the CDR3 is 15 residues. With V trimmed by 5 bases and J by 8 bases, 12 bases remained unmatched. CDR3 loop: CALGTRGELGEKLIF. The CDR3 DNA sequence: TGTGCTCTTGGGACACGTGGGGAACTGGGGGAGAAACTCATCTTT.

The chain joins TRDV1 to TRDJ1; 10 bases line up with TRDD3. The trim removed 3 bases at V and 0 bases at J, leaving 13 bases unmatched. This CDR3 comprises 19 residues. CDR1 and CDR2 (germline): TSWWSYY, QGS. DNA for the CDR3: TGTGCTCTTGGGGACTCCACCCGGGGTACTGGGGGATACACCGATAAACTCATCTTT. It yields the protein CALGDSTRGTGGYTDKLIF.

The chain has TRDV1 and TRDJ1; 13 bases map to TRDD3. J gave up 0 bases and V 2 bases, and 24 bases lay outside the gene matches. Germline values: CDR1 TSWWSYY, CDR2 QGS. This CDR3 has 24 residues. The DNA of the CDR3 is TGTGCTCTTGGGGAAGGCCGCATTCCTTACCCTACTGGGGGATACGCCCCGTACACCGATAAACTCATCTTT. It codes for CALGEGRIPYPTGGYAPYTDKLIF.

This clone has only a few counts. This sequence joins TRDV1 and TRDJ1; a possible D gene is TRDD3 (5 bases). V lost 1 base to trimming and J lost 3 bases, with 24 bases between them. Germline loops: CDR1 TSWWSYY, CDR2 QGS. The CDR3 is 19 amino acids. CDR3 amino acids: CALGERALTGGGVADKLIF. The CDR3 nucleotides are TGTGCTCTTGGGGAACGGGCTCTCACGGGCGGGGGTGTAGCCGATAAACTCATCTTT.

In this sample, this clone turned up once. The chain employs TRDV1 and TRDJ1; D is perhaps TRDD2 (5 bases). V gave up 1 base and J gave up 9 bases, with 21 bases separating them. This CDR3 region has 16 residues. From germline, CDR1 is TSWWSYY and CDR2 QGS. The CDR3 here is CALGEPSTRGVLELIF. CDR3 nucleotides: TGTGCTCTTGGGGAACCCTCGACGCGAGGGGTCCTAGAACTCATCTTT.

In this sample, this clone turned up a few times. This chain links TRDV1 with TRDJ1; D is possibly TRDD3 (5 bases). This CDR3 has 20 residues. In germline, CDR1 is TSWWSYY, CDR2 QGS. Trimming stripped 1 base from V and 0 bases from J, with 24 bases between. The CDR3 DNA sequence: TGTGCTCTTGGGGAACCTTTGAGCCCGAATACGAGGCCGTACACCGATAAACTCATCTTT. It encodes CALGEPLSPNTRPYTDKLIF.

On this clone: In the same sample, other DNA sequences code for this CDR3. The gene calls are TRDV1 and TRDJ1, with D perhaps TRDD3 (6 bases). The V gene lost 4 bases and the J gene lost 7 bases, with 22 bases spanning the gap. The CDR3 contains 16 residues. From germline, CDR1 is TSWWSYY and CDR2 QGS. As DNA, the CDR3 is TGTGCTCTTGGGGCACACCTTTCTGGGGCCCTCTGTAAACTCATCTTT. Protein product: CALGAHLSGALCKLIF.

The table lists this clone with a few counts. The chain is built from TRDV1 and TRDJ1; weak D call: TRDD2 (9 bases). V shed 0 bases and J shed 6 bases, with 38 bases lying between them. The CDR3 totals 23 residues. Germline loops: CDR1 TSWWSYY, CDR2 QGS. The CDR3 DNA sequence: TGTGCTCTTGGGGAACTACATCAGTCCTTCCTACAGTCTGGGGGACCCCTCGTTTATAAACTCATCTTT. Protein product: CALGELHQSFLQSGGPLVYKLIF.

V and J are TRDV1 and TRDJ1, with 8 bases that match TRDD3. Unmatched junction bases numbered 16, after V lost 2 bases and J lost 2 bases. Looked up from germline, CDR1 is TSWWSYY and CDR2 is QGS. CDR3 length: 19 residues. CDR3 DNA sequence: TGTGCTCTTGGGGAAAAGTCCGCAGTTACTGGGGGTGGGACCGATAAACTCATCTTT. Encoded protein: CALGEKSAVTGGGTDKLIF.

By proportion, this clone is medium-sized (0.01 to 0.1%). In the same sample, other DNA sequences code for this CDR3. The chain joins TRDV1 to TRDJ1; no reliable D call. Germline CDR1 reads TSWWSYY; CDR2 reads QGS. The CDR3 sequence is 15 residues long. The ends were cut back, 2 bases at V and 1 base at J, with 11 bases in the middle. In DNA, the CDR3 is TGTGCTCTTGGGGAAGAATCACCTCCCACCGATAAACTCATCTTT. Translation gives CALGEESPPTDKLIF.

V usage is TRDV1 and J usage is TRDJ2; 9 nucleotides align to TRDD3. The ends lost 2 bases at V and 0 bases at J; junction bases unmatched: 7. Looked up from germline, CDR1 is TSWWSYY and CDR2 is QGS. The CDR3 is 18 residues long. The CDR3 region has the DNA TGTGCTCTTGGGGAAGGTAACGGGGGATACCCTTTGACAGCACAACTCTTCTTT. It specifies CALGEGNGGYPLTAQLFF.

The rearrangement links TRDV1 to TRDJ1; no reliable D call. In germline, CDR1 is TSWWSYY, CDR2 QGS. V was pared by 0 bases and J by 0 bases, with 11 bases between. The CDR3 is 16 residues long. Written as DNA, the CDR3 is TGTGCTCTTGGGGAACTAATGGGCGTGTACACCGATAAACTCATCTTT. Its protein is CALGELMGVYTDKLIF.

The chain has TRDV3 and TRDJ1; 9 bases are a match to TRDD3. J lost 0 bases, V lost 1 base, and 18 bases had no gene match. From germline, CDR1 is TVYSNPD and CDR2 GDNSRS (reference sequence). The CDR3 length is 19 residues. The CDR3: CAFTPEVYWGIRYTDKLIF. In DNA form, the CDR3 reads TGTGCCTTTACCCCTGAAGTGTATTGGGGGATAAGATACACCGATAAACTCATCTTT.

This clone has just a few counts. The chain uses TRDV1 and TRDJ1, with a possible D match to TRDD3 (7 bases). The CDR3 totals 21 residues. V was clipped by 5 bases and J by 7 bases, with 38 bases between them. CDR1 TSWWSYY and CDR2 QGS come from the germline V gene. This CDR3 is CALGKSDSVLRRDTGEGKLIF. The CDR3 DNA follows: TGTGCTCTTGGGAAGTCCGATTCGGTCCTACGGCGGGATACAGGCGAGGGTAAACTCATCTTT.

This chain connects TRDV1 to TRDJ1, with D uncertain. Trimming left V 2 bases short and J 7 bases short, with 20 bases between. CDR3 length equals 16 residues. The germline gives CDR1 TSWWSYY, CDR2 QGS. The CDR3 spells CALGEGAGMTNIKLIF. Here the CDR3 DNA reads TGTGCTCTTGGGGAAGGGGCCGGAATGACCAATATTAAACTCATCTTT.

The rearrangement uses TRDV1 and TRDJ1, with TRDD3 matching 11 bases. The V gene's germline CDR1 is TSWWSYY and CDR2 QGS. Trimming removed 1 base from V and 0 bases from J; junction bases left unmatched: 25. The CDR3 contains 24 residues. CDR3 in DNA: TGTGCTCTTGGGGAACGGCTCCCCTCCGTGGCCCTTTACTGGGGGATAAAAAACACCGATAAACTCATCTTT. It yields the protein CALGERLPSVALYWGIKNTDKLIF.

Details on this clone: A clone one base away is much larger, so this may be a read error. This rearrangement joins TRDV2 to TRDJ1; 10 bases align to TRDD3. Germline CDR1 and CDR2: GEAIGNYY and EKD. The CDR3 spans 18 residues. This CDR3 reads CACATHWGGLGDTDKLIF. For the CDR3, the DNA is TGTGCCTGTGCCACCCACTGGGGGGGACTGGGGGATACCGATAAACTCATCTTT.